The T cell receptor beta chain under discussion was sequenced for a study of T cells expressing NK-cell markers. Germline V gene data show CDR1 as LGHDT and CDR2 as YNNKEL (reference sequence). The CDR3 contains 15 residues. TCRdb processed the 5' RACE reads again and assigns one entry to each CDR3 protein, with no DNA. This sample's table has about 390,000 distinct CDR3 sequences. The clonotype was recovered from a woman between 45 and 60 years old in good health. Source material: blood T cells: a sorted CD56 or NKG2C T cell subset, CD4+ or CD8+ T cells, or bulk PBMC T cells (not recorded which). The chain links TRBV3-1 to TRBJ2-1; TCRdb names TRBD1, which stays unverified in the absence of DNA. The CDR3 spells CASSQEAGQYNEQFF.